Listed below are T cell receptor beta chains from one sample, sequenced in a study of T cells in Graves' hyperthyroidism and ophthalmopathy. Via MiXCR, TCRdb re-called the multiplex PCR reads, giving one row per CDR3 protein. The sample holds under 300,000 distinct CDR3 sequences, 22% seen once. Source material: blood. The receptors shown here come from a man aged 30 to 39 with Graves' ophthalmopathy. The CDR3 runs from the conserved cysteine through the conserved F or W. D genes are given only for firm matches. Only some rows state a clone size, as once, few, many or a class for expanded clones.

NA	TRBV3-1	many	TRBJ2-7	TGTGCCACCCAACTAGGGGGATCCTACGAGCAGTACTTC	CATQLGGSYEQYF
NA	TRBV5-1	few	TRBJ2-1	TGCGCCAGCAGCTTGGCTAGCGAGGCCAATGAGCAGTTCTTC	CASSLASEANEQFF
NA	TRBV3-1	NA	TRBJ2-5	TGTGCCAGCAGCCAAGAGGGAGTGCGAAGAGAAGAGACCCAGTACTTC	CASSQEGVRREETQYF
NA	TRBV2	many	TRBJ2-5	TGTGCCAGCACTCTAAAGTACCAAGAGACCCAGTACTTC	CASTLKYQETQYF
TRBD1	TRBV2	NA	TRBJ1-5	TGTGCCAGCAGCGCCGGGACAGGTGGGGGATTTGGTGGTCAGCCCCAGCATTTT	CASSAGTGGGFGGQPQHF
NA	TRBV27	NA	TRBJ2-1	TGTGCCAGCAGTTCCCAGAATTACAATGAGCAGTTCTTC	CASSSQNYNEQFF
TRBD2	TRBV14	few	TRBJ2-1	TGTGCCAGCAGCCGGACTAGCGGCCAGAGCTCCTACAATGAGCAGTTCTTC	CASSRTSGQSSYNEQFF
TRBD2	TRBV7-6	NA	TRBJ2-7	TGTGCCAGCAGCTTAGCGGGGAGGGGTCAATACGAGCAGTACTTC	CASSLAGRGQYEQYF
NA	TRBV24-1	few	TRBJ1-2	TGTGCCACCAGTGATGTTTCCGCCGGTAACTATGGCTACACCTTC	CATSDVSAGNYGYTF
NA	TRBV5-1	few	TRBJ2-5	TGCGCCAGCAGCTTGGTAGGCACATTAGAGGGAGAGACCCAGTACTTC	CASSLVGTLEGETQYF
NA	TRBV30	NA	TRBJ2-7	TGTGCCTGGAAGCGGACCGCTAGCTCCTACGAGCAGTACTTC	CAWKRTASSYEQYF
NA	TRBV29-1	NA	TRBJ2-5	TGCAGCGTTCATTGGGGACCGGAGACCCAGTACTTC	CSVHWGPETQYF
NA	TRBV7-8	NA	TRBJ2-1	TGTGCCAGCAGCTTTTCAACTAGTGTCGGCAATGAGCAGTTCTTC	CASSFSTSVGNEQFF
NA	TRBV20-1	many	TRBJ2-5	TGCAGTGCTAGAGATATCAGGGCCATCCAAGAGACCCAGTACTTC	CSARDIRAIQETQYF
NA	TRBV15	few	TRBJ2-1	TGTGCCACCAGCAGAGAAGGGGAACGGTCCGTGTACAATGAGCAGTTCTTC	CATSREGERSVYNEQFF
TRBD2	TRBV28	NA	TRBJ2-1	TGTGCCAGCAGGGCGGGACTAGCGGCCGCCTACAATGAGCAGTTCTTC	CASRAGLAAAYNEQFF
NA	TRBV3-1	NA	TRBJ2-7	TGTGCCAGCAGCCCCCCCCTCGGTTCCTACGAGCAGTACTTC	CASSPPLGSYEQYF
TRBD1	TRBV3-1	NA	TRBJ2-3	TGTGCCAGCAGCCAAACGCTCCAGGACAGGGGACGGGATACGCAGTATTTT	CASSQTLQDRGRDTQYF
NA	TRBV15	few	TRBJ2-2	TGTGCCACCAGCAGAGATCTCGGACGGCCGGGCGGGGAGCTGTTTTTT	CATSRDLGRPGGELFF
NA	TRBV3-1	many	TRBJ1-5	TGTGCCAGCAGCCATGGGGTGGCTCAGCCCCAGCATTTT	CASSHGVAQPQHF
NA	TRBV3-1	many	TRBJ1-1	TGTGCCAGCAGCCAAGAGCGTGCGGGGGTGCTGAACACTGAAGCTTTCTTT	CASSQERAGVLNTEAFF
NA	TRBV15	few	TRBJ1-1	TGTGCCACCAGCAGAGCCCCGACCGATCAGTTGAACACTGAAGCTTTCTTT	CATSRAPTDQLNTEAFF
NA	TRBV12-3/TRBV12-4	NA	TRBJ2-1	TGTGCCAGCATATTGACCCGGAGGAATGAGCAGTTCTTC	CASILTRRNEQFF
NA	TRBV29-1	NA	TRBJ1-1	TGCAGCGTTGAAGATCAAAGGAGCACTGAAGCTTTCTTT	CSVEDQRSTEAFF
TRBD2	TRBV12-3/TRBV12-4	few	TRBJ2-7	TGTGCCAGCACTCGAGGACTAGCGGGAGTTTCCGAGCAGTACTTC	CASTRGLAGVSEQYF
NA	TRBV12-3/TRBV12-4	NA	TRBJ1-6	TGTGCCAGCAAAATCCGTTCCGACTATACTACCTCCTATAATTCACCCCTCCACTTT	CASKIRSDYTTSYNSPLHF
TRBD1	TRBV28	NA	TRBJ1-1	TGTGCCAGCAGTTTCCAGACAGGGCCCTCCCCGTCTTTCTTT	CASSFQTGPSPSFF
NA	TRBV7-3	once	TRBJ2-3	TGTGCCAGCAGCCACAGTGGGCCTGGCGGGGATACGCAGTATTTT	CASSHSGPGGDTQYF
NA	TRBV24-1	few	TRBJ1-5	TGTGCCACCAGTGACCCAAATCAGCCCCAGCATTTT	CATSDPNQPQHF
TRBD2	TRBV11-3	many	TRBJ2-1	TGTGCCAGCAGCTTAGAGAGACTAGCGGGAGTCGTAAATGAGCAGTTCTTC	CASSLERLAGVVNEQFF
TRBD2	TRBV12-5	NA	TRBJ2-5	TGTGCTAGTGCGGCGGGAGGTTTCAAGTGGACCCAGTACTTC	CASAAGGFKWTQYF
NA	TRBV5-1	few	TRBJ2-7	TGCGCCAGCAGATACCGGGACAACTCCTACGAGCAGTACTTC	CASRYRDNSYEQYF